This T cell receptor beta chain was captured in a study of radiotherapy plus CTLA-4 blockade in lung cancer. Overall study: Objective responses emerged in around a sixth of patients, and roughly 30% attained disease control.

Focal radiation plus CTLA-4 blockade with ipilimumab was given to patients with chemo-refractory metastatic non-small-cell lung cancer. The data were produced by immunoSEQ multiplex PCR, yet TCRdb's version contains in-frame clones alone and is incomplete. The sample lists roughly 62,000 clones; roughly four fifths were seen once. Trimming cost V 0 bases and J 9 bases; bases outside gene matches: 7. Germline values: CDR1 SGHRS, CDR2 YFSETQ. The CDR3 extends over 16 amino acids. Study outcomes and limitations: Tumor-origin TCR clones grew in blood after radiotherapy plus ipilimumab.

With regard to this clone: Antigen unknown.

The rearrangement links TRBV5-1 to TRBJ1-6, with 9 bases matching TRBD1. This sequence originates from a human donor with non-small cell lung cancer who had a complete response to radiotherapy plus ipilimumab. The sequences come from peripheral blood, collected from a patient treated with radiotherapy plus ipilimumab. The CDR3 sequence is CASSLVVPGQGSPLHF. The CDR3 DNA sequence: TGCGCCAGCAGCTTGGTCGTACCGGGACAGGGTTCACCCCTCCACTTT.